Listed below are T cell receptor beta chains from one sample, sequenced in a study of shared clonotypes between healthy human individuals. TCRdb's copy holds only in-frame clones and misses some; the assay was immunoSEQ multiplex PCR. The profile shows 950,000 to 1,300,000 clones, about 80% of them singletons. The sequenced sample consisted of memory CD4+ T cells sorted from blood. All receptors derive from a man younger than 30 in good health. Both conserved end residues are part of each CDR3. The D gene is left open where the match is weak. Expanded clones are given a class, and other clones once, few, many or no size at all.

clone_size: NA
j_call: TRBJ1-6
v_call: TRBV7-8
d_call: NA
cdr3_nt: TGTGCCAGCAGCCAGGGCAGTTATAATTCACCCCTCCACTTT
cdr3_aa: CASSQGSYNSPLHF

clone_size: NA
j_call: TRBJ1-4
v_call: TRBV29-1
d_call: NA
cdr3_nt: TGCAGCGTGACGACAGTGGGTAATGAAAAACTGTTTTTT
cdr3_aa: CSVTTVGNEKLFF

clone_size: NA
j_call: TRBJ2-3
v_call: TRBV27
d_call: TRBD2
cdr3_nt: TGTGCCAGCAGTATAGGACTAGGAGGCACAGATACGCAGTATTTT
cdr3_aa: CASSIGLGGTDTQYF

clone_size: NA
j_call: TRBJ1-2
v_call: TRBV5-1
d_call: NA
cdr3_nt: TGCGCCAGCAGCTTGGAGGCAGGGAAGGACTATGGCTACACCTTC
cdr3_aa: CASSLEAGKDYGYTF

clone_size: NA
j_call: TRBJ2-5
v_call: TRBV2
d_call: NA
cdr3_nt: TGTGCCAGCAGGGCGGGATTTAAAGAGACCCAGTACTTC
cdr3_aa: CASRAGFKETQYF

clone_size: NA
j_call: TRBJ2-1
v_call: TRBV4-1
d_call: NA
cdr3_nt: TGCGCCAGCAGCGAACAACTAGGCACAAGGAATGAGCAGTTCTTC
cdr3_aa: CASSEQLGTRNEQFF

clone_size: NA
j_call: TRBJ2-1
v_call: TRBV6-1
d_call: TRBD2
cdr3_nt: TGTGCCAGCAGTGAATACCCTAGCGGGGGGAGTAATGAGCAGTTCTTC
cdr3_aa: CASSEYPSGGSNEQFF

clone_size: NA
j_call: TRBJ2-5
v_call: TRBV19
d_call: TRBD1
cdr3_nt: TGTGCCAGTAGTAGGGTTGGACAGGGGGAGACCCAGTACTTC
cdr3_aa: CASSRVGQGETQYF

clone_size: NA
j_call: TRBJ1-1
v_call: TRBV10-3
d_call: NA
cdr3_nt: TGTGCCGCTCAGGGGCTGGGCACTGAAGCTTTCTTT
cdr3_aa: CAAQGLGTEAFF

clone_size: NA
j_call: TRBJ2-7
v_call: TRBV6-5
d_call: TRBD1
cdr3_nt: TGTGCCAGCAGAACCGACAGGGCCCACGAGCAGTACTTC
cdr3_aa: CASRTDRAHEQYF

clone_size: few
j_call: TRBJ2-2
v_call: TRBV11-2
d_call: NA
cdr3_nt: TGTGCCAGCAGCCTAGGGGCCGGAGACACCGGGGAGCTGTTTTTT
cdr3_aa: CASSLGAGDTGELFF

clone_size: NA
j_call: TRBJ2-5
v_call: TRBV19
d_call: TRBD2
cdr3_nt: TGTGCCAGTAGCAATATGGCGGGGGGGATTCAAGAGACCCAGTACTTC
cdr3_aa: CASSNMAGGIQETQYF

clone_size: NA
j_call: TRBJ1-1
v_call: TRBV6-1
d_call: NA
cdr3_nt: TGTGCCAGCAGTGAAGCGCCCCAAATGGCGAACACTGAAGCTTTCTTT
cdr3_aa: CASSEAPQMANTEAFF

clone_size: NA
j_call: TRBJ1-3
v_call: TRBV5-1
d_call: TRBD1
cdr3_nt: TGCGCCAGCAGCTTGGGGGACAGCGGAACTGGAAACACCATATATTTT
cdr3_aa: CASSLGDSGTGNTIYF

clone_size: NA
j_call: TRBJ2-3
v_call: TRBV4-3
d_call: TRBD1
cdr3_nt: TGCGCCAGCAGCCAAGGTCTGACAGGGCCAGATACGCAGTATTTT
cdr3_aa: CASSQGLTGPDTQYF

clone_size: NA
j_call: TRBJ2-7
v_call: TRBV11-3
d_call: NA
cdr3_nt: TGTGCCAGCAGCTCCAACTCCTACGAGCAGTACTTC
cdr3_aa: CASSSNSYEQYF

clone_size: NA
j_call: TRBJ1-1
v_call: TRBV11-2
d_call: TRBD1
cdr3_nt: TGTGCCAGCAGCCCCGGACAGGTAGTGAGGGACACTGAAGCTTTCTTT
cdr3_aa: CASSPGQVVRDTEAFF

clone_size: NA
j_call: TRBJ1-5
v_call: TRBV27
d_call: TRBD1
cdr3_nt: TGTGCCAGCAGTCTACTCGCCAGGGGGGATCAGCCCCAGCATTTT
cdr3_aa: CASSLLARGDQPQHF

clone_size: NA
j_call: TRBJ2-5
v_call: TRBV29-1
d_call: NA
cdr3_nt: TGCAGCGTTGAGGTGGGGGCGCAAGGGACCCAGTACTTC
cdr3_aa: CSVEVGAQGTQYF

clone_size: NA
j_call: TRBJ2-7
v_call: TRBV2
d_call: TRBD2
cdr3_nt: TGTGCCAGCAGCCAAACTAGCGGGAGATCAGGGGAGCAGTACTTC
cdr3_aa: CASSQTSGRSGEQYF

clone_size: NA
j_call: TRBJ1-6
v_call: TRBV10-1
d_call: NA
cdr3_nt: TGCGCCAGCAGTGATCGGAGGGTCAATTCACCCCTCCACTTT
cdr3_aa: CASSDRRVNSPLHF

clone_size: NA
j_call: TRBJ1-1
v_call: TRBV5-4
d_call: NA
cdr3_nt: TGTGCCAGCAGCTCTCCTATCGGTGGACTGAACACTGAAGCTTTCTTT
cdr3_aa: CASSSPIGGLNTEAFF

clone_size: NA
j_call: TRBJ1-5
v_call: TRBV7-2
d_call: TRBD1
cdr3_nt: TGTGCCAGCAGCTTAGCCCTGGACAGGACAACGCCCCAGCATTTT
cdr3_aa: CASSLALDRTTPQHF

clone_size: few
j_call: TRBJ2-2
v_call: TRBV21-1
d_call: NA
cdr3_nt: TGTGCCAGCAGCAGGACTAGCGGGAGGGGGGAGCTGTTTTTT
cdr3_aa: CASSRTSGRGELFF

clone_size: NA
j_call: TRBJ1-1
v_call: TRBV11-2
d_call: NA
cdr3_nt: TGTGCCAGCAGCTTTACGGCGAACACTGAAGCTTTCTTT
cdr3_aa: CASSFTANTEAFF

clone_size: NA
j_call: TRBJ2-5
v_call: TRBV28
d_call: NA
cdr3_nt: TGTGCCAGCAGTTTACCCGGCCCGGAGACCCAGTACTTC
cdr3_aa: CASSLPGPETQYF

clone_size: NA
j_call: TRBJ2-4
v_call: TRBV7-2
d_call: TRBD2
cdr3_nt: TGTGCCAGCAGCTCCTCTAGCGGGGGGGCGAACATTCAGTACTTC
cdr3_aa: CASSSSSGGANIQYF

clone_size: NA
j_call: TRBJ2-5
v_call: TRBV7-2
d_call: TRBD1
cdr3_nt: TGTGCCAGCAGCTTGGGACAGTGGTCAGAGACCCAGTACTTC
cdr3_aa: CASSLGQWSETQYF

clone_size: NA
j_call: TRBJ2-5
v_call: TRBV11-3
d_call: TRBD1
cdr3_nt: TGTGCCAGCAGCTTAAGTACCGGGACAGAGGACGAGACCCAGTACTTC
cdr3_aa: CASSLSTGTEDETQYF

clone_size: few
j_call: TRBJ1-6
v_call: TRBV5-1
d_call: TRBD1
cdr3_nt: TGCGCCAGCAGCTTGGTCACAGGGGGGTCACCCCTCCACTTT
cdr3_aa: CASSLVTGGSPLHF

clone_size: NA
j_call: TRBJ2-5
v_call: TRBV2
d_call: NA
cdr3_nt: TGTGCCAGCAGTGCCACCGGGGCTCAGACGGAGACCCAGTACTTC
cdr3_aa: CASSATGAQTETQYF

clone_size: NA
j_call: TRBJ2-5
v_call: TRBV7-8
d_call: NA
cdr3_nt: TGTGCCAGCAGCTTAGTGGGACTTACACAAGAGACCCAGTACTTC
cdr3_aa: CASSLVGLTQETQYF

clone_size: NA
j_call: TRBJ2-7
v_call: TRBV6-5
d_call: TRBD2
cdr3_nt: TGTGCCAGCAGTTGGACTAGCGGGGGACTCTCCTACGAGCAGTACTTC
cdr3_aa: CASSWTSGGLSYEQYF

clone_size: NA
j_call: TRBJ2-7
v_call: TRBV20-1
d_call: NA
cdr3_nt: TGCAGTGACCCCCCCGAGCAGTACTTC
cdr3_aa: CSDPPEQYF

clone_size: NA
j_call: TRBJ2-1
v_call: TRBV2
d_call: NA
cdr3_nt: TGTGCCAGCAGTGTATCGACAGAGCCCTACAATGAGCAGTTCTTC
cdr3_aa: CASSVSTEPYNEQFF

clone_size: NA
j_call: TRBJ2-7
v_call: TRBV5-5
d_call: NA
cdr3_nt: TGTGCCAGCAGCCTGTCAACAGCTAACCAGCAGTACTTC
cdr3_aa: CASSLSTANQQYF

clone_size: NA
j_call: TRBJ2-2
v_call: TRBV2
d_call: TRBD2
cdr3_nt: TGTGCCAGCACGTTAGCGGGAGCGGGCACCGGGGAGCTGTTTTTT
cdr3_aa: CASTLAGAGTGELFF

clone_size: few
j_call: TRBJ2-2
v_call: TRBV7-2
d_call: NA
cdr3_nt: TGTGCCAGCAGCCAGGACTCGTACACCGGGGAGCTGTTTTTT
cdr3_aa: CASSQDSYTGELFF

clone_size: NA
j_call: TRBJ1-5
v_call: TRBV28
d_call: NA
cdr3_nt: TGTGCCAGCAGTTTGTCTTTTAGCAATCAGCCCCAGCATTTT
cdr3_aa: CASSLSFSNQPQHF

clone_size: NA
j_call: TRBJ2-6
v_call: TRBV7-3
d_call: TRBD1
cdr3_nt: TGTGCCAGCGGACAGGGGGCCGCTGGGGCCAACGTCCTGACTTTC
cdr3_aa: CASGQGAAGANVLTF

clone_size: NA
j_call: TRBJ2-3
v_call: TRBV11-2
d_call: NA
cdr3_nt: TGTGCCAGCAGCCGGGGGGCGGGGTACACAGATACGCAGTATTTT
cdr3_aa: CASSRGAGYTDTQYF

clone_size: NA
j_call: TRBJ1-1
v_call: TRBV30
d_call: NA
cdr3_nt: TGTGCCTGGAGTCCAATCGGTGGGACTGAAGCTTTCTTT
cdr3_aa: CAWSPIGGTEAFF

clone_size: NA
j_call: TRBJ2-2
v_call: TRBV5-1
d_call: TRBD2
cdr3_nt: TGCGCCAGCAGCTTGGAGGGAGGGCCAAACGGGGAGCTGTTTTTT
cdr3_aa: CASSLEGGPNGELFF

clone_size: NA
j_call: TRBJ1-5
v_call: TRBV6-6
d_call: NA
cdr3_nt: TGTGCCAGCAGTAAAGGGACAAAAGATAGCAATCAGCCCCAGCATTTT
cdr3_aa: CASSKGTKDSNQPQHF

clone_size: NA
j_call: TRBJ1-3
v_call: TRBV5-1
d_call: NA
cdr3_nt: TGCGCCAGCAGCTTTGGGGTCAAAACCTCTGGAAACACCATATATTTT
cdr3_aa: CASSFGVKTSGNTIYF

clone_size: few
j_call: TRBJ2-1
v_call: TRBV11-2
d_call: TRBD1
cdr3_nt: TGTGCCAGCACCGAGGACAGGGGGTCCTACAATGAGCAGTTCTTC
cdr3_aa: CASTEDRGSYNEQFF